A selection of T cell receptor beta chains follows, all from one sample in a study of monozygotic twins with inflammatory bowel disease. TCRdb processed the 5' RACE reads again and assigns one entry to each CDR3 protein, with no DNA. In total, the table holds 330,000 or so distinct CDR3 sequences. The sample was blood. The receptors stem from a human donor with ulcerative colitis or Crohn's disease, or a healthy co-twin of an affected twin (not recorded which). CDR3s include the opening cysteine and the closing phenylalanine or tryptophan.

v_call	j_call	cdr3_aa
TRBV7-9	TRBJ2-6	CASSLSGAGANVLTF
TRBV6-5	TRBJ2-1	CASSYFGLAGAAYNEQFF
TRBV27	TRBJ2-1	CASSVTSVRANNEQFF
TRBV6-1	TRBJ2-1	CASAPPTAVYNEQFF
TRBV20-1	TRBJ1-1	CSARDGENTEAFF
TRBV7-8	TRBJ2-2	CASFRTGQRTGELFF
TRBV20-1	TRBJ2-1	CSATRLAGVPHEQFF
TRBV4-3	TRBJ2-3	CASSQKYSAGTDTQYF
TRBV5-6	TRBJ1-2	CASSLFGLTGGNGYTF
TRBV7-6	TRBJ2-1	CASSSVPGQGPNEQFF
TRBV15	TRBJ2-5	CATPRLGAYQETQYF
TRBV4-1	TRBJ1-5	CASSQKPPPFWRGEGGNQPQHF
TRBV30	TRBJ1-6	CAWSVPAARHNSPLHF
TRBV6-2/TRBV6-3	TRBJ1-5	CASRDDGSNSNQPQHF
TRBV6-5	TRBJ2-6	CASSYSNPGRGTGANVLTF
TRBV7-6	TRBJ2-5	CASSLEYPGTSGVAQYF
TRBV20-1	TRBJ1-2	CSAYGDRGYYTF
TRBV5-1	TRBJ2-6	CASSSNLGANVLTF
TRBV14	TRBJ2-4	CASSSRPGLAGGRLKNIQYF
TRBV27	TRBJ2-6	CASSPIVGANVLTF
TRBV25-1	TRBJ1-2	CASSEVQGSDGYTF
TRBV19	TRBJ2-6	CASGGSGANVLTF
TRBV5-1	TRBJ2-1	CASRASGSDEQFF
TRBV5-4	TRBJ2-2	CASSLGGAHGELFF
TRBV12-3/TRBV12-4	TRBJ2-1	CASSPRGSGRGGYNEQFF
TRBV20-1	TRBJ1-1	CSASTGRNTEAFF
TRBV7-8	TRBJ2-1	CASTKDRIYNEQFF
TRBV7-8	TRBJ2-7	CASSLAHRTGGYEQYF
TRBV20-1	TRBJ2-5	CSARDRGLGKTQYF
TRBV5-1	TRBJ2-5	CASSLAGQGETQYF
TRBV12-3/TRBV12-4	TRBJ1-2	CASSFQGAFGYTF
TRBV7-2	TRBJ1-1	CASSPQDRLFDTEAFF
TRBV6-5	TRBJ1-1	CASSYSRLTTEAFF
TRBV27	TRBJ1-1	CASSLHTGSGVEAFF
TRBV12-5	TRBJ1-1	CASGEYRNTEAFF
TRBV20-1	TRBJ2-6	CSARAAGANVLTF